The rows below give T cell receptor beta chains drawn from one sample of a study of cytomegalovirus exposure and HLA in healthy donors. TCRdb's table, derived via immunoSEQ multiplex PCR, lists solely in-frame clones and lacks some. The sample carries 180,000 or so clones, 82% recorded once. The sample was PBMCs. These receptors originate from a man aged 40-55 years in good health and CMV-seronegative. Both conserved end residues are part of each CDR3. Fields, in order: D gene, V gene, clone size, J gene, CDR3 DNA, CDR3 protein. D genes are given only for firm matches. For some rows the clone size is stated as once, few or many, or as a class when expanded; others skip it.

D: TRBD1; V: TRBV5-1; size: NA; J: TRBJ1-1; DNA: TGCGCCAGCAGCCCTCGGACAGGGAAGAACACTGAAGCTTTCTTT; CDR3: CASSPRTGKNTEAFF
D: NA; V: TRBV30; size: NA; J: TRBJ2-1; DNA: TGTGCCTGGAGTATGAGGGGGTTCTACAATGAGCAGTTCTTC; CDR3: CAWSMRGFYNEQFF
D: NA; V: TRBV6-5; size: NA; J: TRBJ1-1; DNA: TGTGCCAGCAGTTACACCCCCGGGCGGGAATTAGCTTTCTTT; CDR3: CASSYTPGRELAFF
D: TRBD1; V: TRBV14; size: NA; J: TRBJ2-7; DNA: TGTGCCAGCAGCCAAGAGGTTAGAGACAGGGACCACGAGCAGTACTTC; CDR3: CASSQEVRDRDHEQYF
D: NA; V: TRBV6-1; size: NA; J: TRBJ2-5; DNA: TGTGCCAGCAGTACCCAACGGGAGACCCAGTACTTC; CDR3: CASSTQRETQYF
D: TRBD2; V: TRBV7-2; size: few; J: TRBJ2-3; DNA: TGTGCCAGCCGCATTCAGCGGGACTTCACAGATACGCAGTATTTT; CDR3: CASRIQRDFTDTQYF
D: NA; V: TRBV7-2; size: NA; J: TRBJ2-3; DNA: TGTGCCAGCACCTCGGACACACTCCGCACAGATACGCAGTATTTT; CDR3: CASTSDTLRTDTQYF
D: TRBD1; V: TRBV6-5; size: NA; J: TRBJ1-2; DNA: TGTGCCAGCAGTTACGCGGACAGGGCCGTAGGGGGCTACACCTTC; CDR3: CASSYADRAVGGYTF
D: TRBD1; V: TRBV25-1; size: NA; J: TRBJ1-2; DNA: TGTGCCAGCAGTGAGGGGGGACAGAACTATGGCTACACCTTC; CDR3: CASSEGGQNYGYTF
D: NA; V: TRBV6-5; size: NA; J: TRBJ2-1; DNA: TGTGCCAGCAGACTGACCCGTCGGGGGGAGCAGTTCTTC; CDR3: CASRLTRRGEQFF
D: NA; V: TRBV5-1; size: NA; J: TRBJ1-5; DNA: TGCGCCAGCAGCTTGTCGGGGGACTATAGCAATCAGCCCCAGCATTTT; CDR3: CASSLSGDYSNQPQHF
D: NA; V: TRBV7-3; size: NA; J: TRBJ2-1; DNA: TGTGCCAGCAGCTCTTACGCCGGGAAGGATGAGCAGTTCTTC; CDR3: CASSSYAGKDEQFF
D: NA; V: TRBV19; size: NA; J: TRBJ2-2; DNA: TGTGCCAGTAGTAGGGGGGACCCGCGGCTGTTTTTT; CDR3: CASSRGDPRLFF
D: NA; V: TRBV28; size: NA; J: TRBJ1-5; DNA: TGTGCCAGCAGCTACTCCCCCCAGCCCCAGCATTTT; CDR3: CASSYSPQPQHF
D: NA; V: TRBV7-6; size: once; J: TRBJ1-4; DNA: TGTGCCAGCACCAGATCTAGGATATTACGTGAAAAACTGTTTTTT; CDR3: CASTRSRILREKLFF
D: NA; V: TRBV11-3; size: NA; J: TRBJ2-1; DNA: TGTGCCAGCGCCGGGACATCCTCCTACAATGAGCAGTTCTTC; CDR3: CASAGTSSYNEQFF
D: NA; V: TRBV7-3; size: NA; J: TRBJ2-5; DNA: TGTGCCAGCAGCCGGTACCAAGAGACCCAGTACTTC; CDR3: CASSRYQETQYF
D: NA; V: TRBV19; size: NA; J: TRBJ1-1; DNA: TGTGCCAGTAGTATTTTCGGTCTGGTGACTGAAGCTTTCTTT; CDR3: CASSIFGLVTEAFF
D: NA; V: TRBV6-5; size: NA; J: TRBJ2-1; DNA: TGTGCCAGCAGTTACGGCAGGGGAAATGAGCAGTTCTTC; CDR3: CASSYGRGNEQFF